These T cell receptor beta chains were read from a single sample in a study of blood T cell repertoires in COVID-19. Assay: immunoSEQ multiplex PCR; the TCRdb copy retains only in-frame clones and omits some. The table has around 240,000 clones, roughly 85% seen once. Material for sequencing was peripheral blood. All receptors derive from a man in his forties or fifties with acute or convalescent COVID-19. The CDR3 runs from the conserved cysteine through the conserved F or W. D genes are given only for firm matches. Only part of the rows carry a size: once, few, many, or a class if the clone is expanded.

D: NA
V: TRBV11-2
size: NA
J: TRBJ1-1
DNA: TGTGCCAGCAGCCCCCAGGGGAGAGCTTTCTTT
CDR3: CASSPQGRAFF

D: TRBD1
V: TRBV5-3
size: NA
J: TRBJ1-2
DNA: TGTGCCAGAAGCTTGCAGGGGGAGAAACTCTATGGCTACACCTTC
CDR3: CARSLQGEKLYGYTF

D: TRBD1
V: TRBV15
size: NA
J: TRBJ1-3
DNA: TGTGCCACCAGCAGAGACCGACAGGGTACTGGAAACACCATATATTTT
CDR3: CATSRDRQGTGNTIYF

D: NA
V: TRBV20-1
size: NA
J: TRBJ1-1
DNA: TGCAGTGCTAGTCAAAGCACAGGGTACACTGAAGCTTTCTTT
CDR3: CSASQSTGYTEAFF

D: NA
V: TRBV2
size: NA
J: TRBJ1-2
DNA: TGTGCCAGCAGAGCAGGGTATGGCTACACCTTC
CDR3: CASRAGYGYTF

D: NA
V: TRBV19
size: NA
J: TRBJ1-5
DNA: TGTGCCAGTAGTCGGGACTATAATCAGCCCCAGCATTTT
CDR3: CASSRDYNQPQHF

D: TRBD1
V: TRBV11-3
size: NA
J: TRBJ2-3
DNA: TGTGCCAGCAGCCCGGGACAGGGAAAGCCCTCAGATACGCAGTATTTT
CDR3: CASSPGQGKPSDTQYF

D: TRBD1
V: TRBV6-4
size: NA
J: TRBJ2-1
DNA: TGTGCCAGCAGTGTAAACAGGGGCGCGAGGAATGAGCAGTTCTTC
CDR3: CASSVNRGARNEQFF

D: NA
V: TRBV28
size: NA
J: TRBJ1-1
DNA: TGTGCCAGCAGTCCGGGGGTCTTGAACACTGAAGCTTTCTTT
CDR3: CASSPGVLNTEAFF

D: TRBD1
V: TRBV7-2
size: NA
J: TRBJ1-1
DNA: TGTGCCAGCAGCTCAATGCGGGTATTCAGGGGGAGTGAGGCTTTCTTT
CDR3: CASSSMRVFRGSEAFF

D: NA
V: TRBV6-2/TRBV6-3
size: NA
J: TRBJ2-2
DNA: TGTGCCAGCAGTTCATCCCACACCGGGGAGCTGTTTTTT
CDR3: CASSSSHTGELFF

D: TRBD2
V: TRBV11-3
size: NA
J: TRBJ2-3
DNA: TGTGCCAGCAGCTTACGGGGGGGGCTAGATACGCAGTATTTT
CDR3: CASSLRGGLDTQYF

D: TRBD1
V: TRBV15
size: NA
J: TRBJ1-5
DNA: TGTGCCACCAGCAGCCGGGACAGGGCTCTTGGGCAGCCCCAGCATTTT
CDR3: CATSSRDRALGQPQHF

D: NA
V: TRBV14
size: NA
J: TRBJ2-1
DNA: TGTGCCAGCAGCCGTTTAGGTAGCGACTACAATGAGCAGTTCTTC
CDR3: CASSRLGSDYNEQFF

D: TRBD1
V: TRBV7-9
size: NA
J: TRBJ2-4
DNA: TGTGCCAGCAGTTGGACAGGGGCCAAAAACATTCAGTACTTC
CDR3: CASSWTGAKNIQYF

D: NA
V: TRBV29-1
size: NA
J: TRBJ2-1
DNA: TGCAGCGTTGTAGTACAGGTTTGGGAGCAGTTCTTC
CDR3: CSVVVQVWEQFF

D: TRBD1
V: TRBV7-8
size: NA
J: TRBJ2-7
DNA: TGTGCCAGCAGCTTGGACAGGGTAAGCTCCTACGAGCAGTACTTC
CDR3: CASSLDRVSSYEQYF

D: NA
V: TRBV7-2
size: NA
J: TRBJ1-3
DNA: TGTGCCAGCAGCCCGACAGTTAAAGGGGGAAACACCATATATTTT
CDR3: CASSPTVKGGNTIYF

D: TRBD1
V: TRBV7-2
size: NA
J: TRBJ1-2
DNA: TGTGCCAGCAGCTTAAGCAGGGGGCAGTTGGGGAAAGGCTACACCTTC
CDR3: CASSLSRGQLGKGYTF

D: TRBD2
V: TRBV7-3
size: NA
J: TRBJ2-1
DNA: TGTGCCAGCAGCTCGGGCGGGCCTAGCGGGGGGACATCCTACAATGAGCAGTTCTTC
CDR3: CASSSGGPSGGTSYNEQFF

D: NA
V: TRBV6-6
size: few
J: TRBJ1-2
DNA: TGTGCCAGCACCAGGGGCGCCTTTTATGGCTACACCTTC
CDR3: CASTRGAFYGYTF

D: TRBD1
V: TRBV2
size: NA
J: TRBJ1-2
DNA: TGTGCCAGCAGCAAGACAGGGTCCGACTATGGCTACACCTTC
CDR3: CASSKTGSDYGYTF

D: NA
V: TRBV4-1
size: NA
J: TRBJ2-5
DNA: TGCGCCAGCAGCCAACGGGGGTACCAAGAGACCCAGTACTTC
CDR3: CASSQRGYQETQYF

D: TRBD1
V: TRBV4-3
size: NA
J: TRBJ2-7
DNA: TGCGCCAGCAGCCAAGAACCTACCGGGACAGGTGCCGAGCAGTACTTC
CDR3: CASSQEPTGTGAEQYF

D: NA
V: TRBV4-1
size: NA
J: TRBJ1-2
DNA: TGCGCCAGCAGCCAAGCAGGGTTGGGCTATGGCTACACCTTC
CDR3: CASSQAGLGYGYTF

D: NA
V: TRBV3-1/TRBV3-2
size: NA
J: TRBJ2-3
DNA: TGTGCCAGCAGCCAAGGGCCAGGCCGCACGACAGATACGCAGTATTTT
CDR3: CASSQGPGRTTDTQYF

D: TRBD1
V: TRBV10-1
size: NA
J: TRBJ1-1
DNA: TGCGCCAGCCTTCGATGCCGGGACAGGGGCCTTGGCACTGAAGCTTTCTTT
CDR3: CASLRCRDRGLGTEAFF

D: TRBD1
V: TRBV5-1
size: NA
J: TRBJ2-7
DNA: TGCGCCAGCAGCTATGGGGGACAGCGGTACGAGCAGTACTTC
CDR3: CASSYGGQRYEQYF

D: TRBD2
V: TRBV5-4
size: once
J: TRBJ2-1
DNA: TGTGCCAGCAGCTTGGTGAGCGGGGGGCACAATGAGCAGTTCTTC
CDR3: CASSLVSGGHNEQFF

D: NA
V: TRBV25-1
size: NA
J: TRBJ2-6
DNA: TGTGCCAGCATCAACTCTGGGGCCAACGTCCTGACTTTC
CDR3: CASINSGANVLTF

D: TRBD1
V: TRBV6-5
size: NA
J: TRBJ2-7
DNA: TGTGCCAGCATCAGGGACAGTGCCTACGAGCAGTACTTC
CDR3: CASIRDSAYEQYF

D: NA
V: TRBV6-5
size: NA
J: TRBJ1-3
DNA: TGTGCCACCGCGGACCACAGAGGGCTAGGAAACACCATATATTTT
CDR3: CATADHRGLGNTIYF

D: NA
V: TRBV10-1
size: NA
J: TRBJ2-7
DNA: TGCGCCAGGATAGACCAGGGGCCAGGCTACGAGCAGTACTTC
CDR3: CARIDQGPGYEQYF

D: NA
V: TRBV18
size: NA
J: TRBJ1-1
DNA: TGTGCCAGCTCACCACCGGGACTCGAAGCTTTCTTT
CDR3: CASSPPGLEAFF

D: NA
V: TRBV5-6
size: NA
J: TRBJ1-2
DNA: TGTGCCAGCAGCGTTGACAGGCGTAACTATGGCTACACCTTC
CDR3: CASSVDRRNYGYTF

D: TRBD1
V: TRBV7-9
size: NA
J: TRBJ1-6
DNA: TGTGCCAGCAGCTTGAGGGACAGGGAAGGATCACCCCTCCACTTT
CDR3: CASSLRDREGSPLHF

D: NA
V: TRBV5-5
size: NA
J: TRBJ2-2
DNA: TGTGCCAGCAGCCCATCGACGAGACCGTGGCTAGTGTCGGCCGGGGAGCTGTTTTTT
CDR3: CASSPSTRPWLVSAGELFF

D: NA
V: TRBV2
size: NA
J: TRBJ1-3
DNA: TGTGCCAGCAAAACTGGACTCAGCTCTGGAAACACCATATATTTT
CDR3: CASKTGLSSGNTIYF

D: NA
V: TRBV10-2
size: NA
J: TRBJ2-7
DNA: TGCGCCAGCAGTGGGGGCAGGGACGAGCAGTACTTC
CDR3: CASSGGRDEQYF

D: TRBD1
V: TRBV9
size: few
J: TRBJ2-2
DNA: TGTGCCAGCAGCCCTCGGACAGGGACCACCGGGGAGCTGTTTTTT
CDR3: CASSPRTGTTGELFF

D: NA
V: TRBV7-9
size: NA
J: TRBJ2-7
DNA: TGTGCCAGCTGTTCCCTGGCAGCCTACGAGCAGTACTTC
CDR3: CASCSLAAYEQYF

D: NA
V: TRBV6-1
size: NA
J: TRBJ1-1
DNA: TGTGCCAGCAGTGAAGGCCAAACAGGGATGGAAACTGAAGCTTTCTTT
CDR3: CASSEGQTGMETEAFF

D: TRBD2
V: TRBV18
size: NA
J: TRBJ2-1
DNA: TGTGCCAGCTCACCGACTAGCGGGGACCTCTACAATGAGCAGTTCTTC
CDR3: CASSPTSGDLYNEQFF

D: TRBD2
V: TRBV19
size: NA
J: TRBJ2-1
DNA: TGTGCCAGTAGTATACTCGCGGGGGACTACAATGAGCAGTTCTTC
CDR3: CASSILAGDYNEQFF

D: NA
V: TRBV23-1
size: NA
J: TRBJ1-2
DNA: TGCGCCAGCAGTCAAGGAGGTAAGGGCTACACCTTC
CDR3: CASSQGGKGYTF

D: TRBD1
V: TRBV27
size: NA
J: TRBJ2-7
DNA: TGTGCCAGCAGTTTACAGACAGGGGGGGGCGAGCAGTACTTC
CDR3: CASSLQTGGGEQYF

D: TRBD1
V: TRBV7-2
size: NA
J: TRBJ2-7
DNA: TGTGCCAGCAGCTCTGCCAGGGGGCTCCACTACGAGCAGTACTTC
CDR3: CASSSARGLHYEQYF

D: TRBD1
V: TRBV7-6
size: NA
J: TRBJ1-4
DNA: TGTGCCAGCAGCTCCGGGACAGCAGAAAAACTGTTTTTT
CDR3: CASSSGTAEKLFF

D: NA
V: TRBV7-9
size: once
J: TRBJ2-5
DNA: TGTGCCAGCAGCTCCGAAGGAGTACAAGAGACCCAGTACTTC
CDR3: CASSSEGVQETQYF

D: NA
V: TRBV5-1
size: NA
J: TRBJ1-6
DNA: TGCGCCAGCAGCTTGCGATGGGACAAGCCCCTGGACTTT
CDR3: CASSLRWDKPLDF

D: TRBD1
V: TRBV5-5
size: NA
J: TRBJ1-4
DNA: TGTGCCAGCAGCATAGACAGGGTTGAAAAACTGTTTTTT
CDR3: CASSIDRVEKLFF

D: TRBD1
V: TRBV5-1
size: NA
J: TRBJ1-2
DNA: TGCGCCAGCAGCACGGGACAGGGGGCAGGGTATGGCTACACCTTC
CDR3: CASSTGQGAGYGYTF

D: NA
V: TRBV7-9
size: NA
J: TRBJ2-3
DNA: TGTGCCAGCAGCTTAGCGGAGACTAGTAACACAGATACGCAGTATTTT
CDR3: CASSLAETSNTDTQYF

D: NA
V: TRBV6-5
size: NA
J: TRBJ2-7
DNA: TGTGCCAGCAGTCCCTCGAGGAATGAGAACGAGCAGTACTTC
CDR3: CASSPSRNENEQYF

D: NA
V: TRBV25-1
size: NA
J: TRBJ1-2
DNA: TGTGCCAGCAGCCGCTCCACCCCCGGGGGGGACTATGGCTACACCTTC
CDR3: CASSRSTPGGDYGYTF